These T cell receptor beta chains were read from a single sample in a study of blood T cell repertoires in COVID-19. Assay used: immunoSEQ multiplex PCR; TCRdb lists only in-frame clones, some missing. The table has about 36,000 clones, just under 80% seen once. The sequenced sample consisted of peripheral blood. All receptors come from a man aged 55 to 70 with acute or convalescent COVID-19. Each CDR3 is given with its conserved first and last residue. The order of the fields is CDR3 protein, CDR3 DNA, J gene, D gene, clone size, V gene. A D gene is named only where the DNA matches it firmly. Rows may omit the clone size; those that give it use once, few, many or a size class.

CDR3aa: CASSLDLGLINEQFF
CDR3nt: TGTGCCAGCAGCTTAGATCTGGGACTCATCAATGAGCAGTTCTTC
j_gene: TRBJ2-1
d_gene: -
abundance: -
v_gene: TRBV11-3

CDR3aa: CASSEGEAGIQYF
CDR3nt: TGTGCCAGCAGTGAAGGGGAGGCAGGCATTCAGTACTTC
j_gene: TRBJ2-4
d_gene: -
abundance: -
v_gene: TRBV6-4

CDR3aa: CASSPIVDTQYF
CDR3nt: TGTGCCAGCAGCCCGATAGTGGATACGCAGTATTTT
j_gene: TRBJ2-3
d_gene: -
abundance: few
v_gene: TRBV7-9

CDR3aa: CASSRKARGLTYEQYF
CDR3nt: TGTGCCAGTAGTAGAAAAGCCAGGGGGCTTACCTACGAGCAGTACTTC
j_gene: TRBJ2-7
d_gene: TRBD1
abundance: -
v_gene: TRBV19

CDR3aa: CASRYPGLAGVEGQYF
CDR3nt: TGTGCCAGCAGGTACCCGGGACTAGCGGGAGTAGAGGGGCAGTACTTC
j_gene: TRBJ2-7
d_gene: TRBD2
abundance: -
v_gene: TRBV2

CDR3aa: CASSETRQGEAFF
CDR3nt: TGCGCCAGCAGTGAGACGAGACAGGGTGAAGCTTTCTTT
j_gene: TRBJ1-1
d_gene: TRBD1
abundance: -
v_gene: TRBV10-1

CDR3aa: CASSLAWTNQETQYF
CDR3nt: TGTGCCAGCAGCTTAGCATGGACTAACCAAGAGACCCAGTACTTC
j_gene: TRBJ2-5
d_gene: -
abundance: -
v_gene: TRBV7-2

CDR3aa: CASSERVLGTGVNYGYTF
CDR3nt: TGTGCCAGCAGTGAACGGGTTCTCGGGACAGGGGTTAACTATGGCTACACCTTC
j_gene: TRBJ1-2
d_gene: TRBD1
abundance: -
v_gene: TRBV2

CDR3aa: CASSFSTAGFAGYTF
CDR3nt: TGTGCCAGCAGCTTTAGTACTGCGGGGTTTGCTGGCTACACCTTC
j_gene: TRBJ1-2
d_gene: -
abundance: -
v_gene: TRBV7-8

CDR3aa: CASSIFGGATNEKLFF
CDR3nt: TGTGCCAGTAGTATATTTGGCGGTGCAACTAATGAAAAACTGTTTTTT
j_gene: TRBJ1-4
d_gene: -
abundance: -
v_gene: TRBV19

CDR3aa: CASSLGGGVDYEQYF
CDR3nt: TGTGCCAGCAGCTTAGGTGGGGGGGTTGACTACGAGCAGTACTTC
j_gene: TRBJ2-7
d_gene: TRBD2
abundance: few
v_gene: TRBV7-6

CDR3aa: CAIRRALAGGTNEQFF
CDR3nt: TGTGCCATCAGGCGGGCCCTAGCGGGAGGGACCAATGAGCAGTTCTTC
j_gene: TRBJ2-1
d_gene: TRBD2
abundance: -
v_gene: TRBV10-3

CDR3aa: CATSDFYYGYTF
CDR3nt: TGTGCCACCAGTGACTTTTACTATGGCTACACCTTC
j_gene: TRBJ1-2
d_gene: -
abundance: -
v_gene: TRBV24-1

CDR3aa: CASSKGGLAGRETQYF
CDR3nt: TGTGCCAGCAGCAAAGGGGGACTAGCAGGTCGCGAGACCCAGTACTTC
j_gene: TRBJ2-5
d_gene: TRBD2
abundance: -
v_gene: TRBV7-2

CDR3aa: CASSRPGGSGGYTF
CDR3nt: TGCGCCAGCAGCCGTCCAGGGGGAAGTGGTGGCTACACCTTC
j_gene: TRBJ1-2
d_gene: TRBD1
abundance: -
v_gene: TRBV5-1

CDR3aa: CATSDERRGGYTF
CDR3nt: TGTGCCACCAGTGATGAACGGAGGGGTGGCTACACCTTC
j_gene: TRBJ1-2
d_gene: -
abundance: -
v_gene: TRBV24-1

CDR3aa: CASSLASGSAYEQYF
CDR3nt: TGTGCCAGCAGCTTAGCTAGCGGGAGTGCCTACGAGCAGTACTTC
j_gene: TRBJ2-7
d_gene: TRBD2
abundance: -
v_gene: TRBV11-3

CDR3aa: CASSHGTEDTPLFF
CDR3nt: TGTGCCAGTAGCCACGGGACAGAGGATACCCCGCTGTTTTTT
j_gene: TRBJ2-2
d_gene: TRBD1
abundance: -
v_gene: TRBV19

CDR3aa: CASSIGRADGYTF
CDR3nt: TGTGCCAGTAGTATTGGCAGGGCGGATGGCTACACCTTC
j_gene: TRBJ1-2
d_gene: -
abundance: -
v_gene: TRBV19

CDR3aa: CAWSPQETQYF
CDR3nt: TGTGCCTGGAGTCCACAAGAGACCCAGTACTTC
j_gene: TRBJ2-5
d_gene: -
abundance: -
v_gene: TRBV30

CDR3aa: CASSLPGVVTGELFF
CDR3nt: TGTGCCAGCAGCTTGCCAGGGGTGGTCACCGGGGAGCTGTTTTTT
j_gene: TRBJ2-2
d_gene: -
abundance: -
v_gene: TRBV5-6

CDR3aa: CASSRGTSGGQYF
CDR3nt: TGTGCCAGTAGTCGTGGGACTAGCGGGGGCCAGTACTTC
j_gene: TRBJ2-5
d_gene: TRBD2
abundance: -
v_gene: TRBV19

CDR3aa: CAWSVVAGGGEQYF
CDR3nt: TGTGCCTGGAGTGTTGTAGCGGGAGGAGGAGAGCAGTACTTC
j_gene: TRBJ2-7
d_gene: TRBD2
abundance: -
v_gene: TRBV30

CDR3aa: CASSYDDRRSGNTIYF
CDR3nt: TGTGCCAGCAGTTACGACGACAGACGCTCTGGAAACACCATATATTTT
j_gene: TRBJ1-3
d_gene: -
abundance: -
v_gene: TRBV6-5

CDR3aa: CASKGLRAYGYTF
CDR3nt: TGTGCCAGCAAGGGGTTAAGAGCCTATGGCTACACCTTC
j_gene: TRBJ1-2
d_gene: -
abundance: -
v_gene: TRBV27